These 5 T cell receptor beta chains came from one sample sequenced in a study of T cell repertoires in ileal Crohn's disease (dated by TCRdb to the late 2010s). The protocol used for the library was the immunoSEQ multiplex PCR assay. TCRdb stores this immuneACCESS table with in-frame sequences only. Part of the clones is absent; in the studies checked, under half of the shortfall reflects unresolved V genes, and no reason is known for the rest. In this sample the table shows roughly 7,200 clones, approximately 86% of which occur a single time. Under 6% of the sample lies in the top ten. What was sequenced was ileal tissue. These receptor sequences come from an adult with Crohn's disease.

The chain recombines TRBV19 with TRBJ1-2; perhaps TRBD1 as D (6 bases). This CDR3 is built from 13 residues. V was pared by 9 bases and J by 4 bases, with 15 bases between. The germline CDR1 and CDR2 sequences are LNHDA and SQIVND (reference sequence). CDR3 sequence (DNA): TGTGCCAGCAGCTTGGGGGCTGGCTATGGCTACACCTTC. It codes for CASSLGAGYGYTF.

This clone showed up just a few times. CDR3 coding DNA: TGTGCCAGCAGTTATCGGACAGGGTACGAAAAACTGTTTTTT. This gives the protein CASSYRTGYEKLFF. The V gene is TRBV28, the J gene TRBJ1-4; TRBD1 aligns across 8 bases. The CDR3 contains 14 residues. CDR1 and CDR2 from the germline V gene are MDHEN and SYDVKM. The trim removed 4 bases at V and 8 bases at J, leaving 6 bases unmatched.

The chain couples TRBV6-1 to TRBJ1-4, with 7 bases matching TRBD1. Germline-derived CDR1 and CDR2 are MNHNS and SASEGT. With 5 bases clipped from V and 4 bases from J, the junction kept 4 bases outside the gene matches. The CDR3 is 14 residues long. This CDR3 is CASSSGGINEKLFF. The CDR3 bases are TGTGCCAGCAGTTCAGGGGGTATTAATGAAAAACTGTTTTTT.

The chain carries TRBV7-8 and TRBJ1-1; D is uncertain. Germline V gene lookup returns CDR1 SGHVS and CDR2 FQNEAQ. This CDR3 is 12 amino acids long. Trimming took off 5 bases at V and 3 bases at J, with 7 bases between the two ends. This CDR3 reads CASSPIYTEAFF. Written as DNA, the CDR3 is TGTGCCAGCAGCCCTATCTACACTGAAGCTTTCTTT.

The chain carries TRBV27 and TRBJ2-1; D perhaps matches TRBD2 (6 bases). V lost 7 bases and J lost 4, with 17 bases in between. Germline V lookup: CDR1 MNHEY, CDR2 SMNVEV (reference sequence). The CDR3 is made up of 15 amino acids. The CDR3 DNA reads TGTGCCAGCACGTCTGGAGGGATAGGGTACAATGAGCAGTTCTTC. It specifies CASTSGGIGYNEQFF.